The 8 T cell receptor beta chains presented below share a single source sample, sequenced in a study of T cells expressing NK-cell markers. TCRdb reanalyzed the 5' RACE reads and collapses them to one entry per CDR3 protein, without DNA. The listing records roughly 420,000 distinct CDR3 sequences. Sequencing was done on a sample of blood T cells: a sorted CD56 or NKG2C T cell subset, CD4+ or CD8+ T cells, or bulk PBMC T cells (not recorded which). These receptors came from a woman between 18 and 75 years old in good health.

V is TRBV4-3 and J is TRBJ2-3; TCRdb gives TRBD2 as the D gene, but with no DNA this cannot be confirmed. Looked up from germline, CDR1 is LGHNA and CDR2 is YSLEER. The CDR3 sequence is 14 residues long. CDR3 sequence: CASSPRLALDTQYF.

The chain carries TRBV11-2 and TRBJ2-2; TCRdb lists TRBD1, though no DNA is available to test this call. The germline V gene has CDR1 SGHAT and CDR2 FQNNGV. The CDR3 extends over 14 amino acids. The CDR3 sequence: CASTAQGVGGELFF.

The chain joins TRBV6-5 to TRBJ2-2. CDR1 MNHEY and CDR2 SVGAGI come from the germline V gene. The length of the CDR3 is 18 residues. CDR3 sequence reads: CASSYGSAQPSNTGELFF.

The gene calls are TRBV5-1 and TRBJ1-2; TCRdb proposes TRBD1, but this gene call is untestable without DNA. The germline V gene has CDR1 SGHRS and CDR2 YFSETQ. The CDR3 contains 13 residues. The CDR3 spells CASSREFEYGYTF.

The chain couples TRBV6-1 to TRBJ2-6; the D gene TCRdb calls, TRBD1, cannot be checked with no DNA. The CDR3 loop spans 16 amino acids. The germline V gene encodes CDR1 MNHNS and CDR2 SASEGT. Here the CDR3 reads CASITGGLAGANVLTF.

The rearrangement links TRBV5-1 to TRBJ1-1. The germline V gene encodes CDR1 SGHRS and CDR2 YFSETQ. The CDR3 spans 14 residues. The CDR3 is CASSSDAVNTEAFF.

The J gene is TRBJ1-1, the V gene TRBV7-9. The CDR3 extends over 15 amino acids. Germline CDR1 is SEHNR and CDR2 is FQNEAQ (reference sequence). This CDR3 is CASIPSVHQNTEAFF.

The chain recombines TRBV5-6 with TRBJ1-6; there is no DNA to check the TCRdb D call of TRBD1. This CDR3 region has 15 residues. Germline V lookup: CDR1 SGHDT, CDR2 YYEEEE. The CDR3 region is CASSSRDTYNSPLHF.